The rows below give T cell receptor beta chains drawn from one sample of a study of spatial heterogeneity in lung cancer. TCRdb ran MiXCR on the 5' RACE reads and lists one entry per CDR3 protein. This table has some 15,000 distinct CDR3 sequences, 9.5% to 14% appearing once. The starting material was PBMCs, obtained at surgery. The source is a female donor with early-stage non-small cell lung cancer. Each CDR3 is given with its conserved first and last residue. Each record gives: clone size, V gene, D gene, J gene, CDR3 protein, CDR3 DNA. A D gene is named only where the DNA matches it firmly. Clone size is stated in some rows and not others, as once, few, many or a class when expanded.

size: many
V: TRBV7-9
D: .
J: TRBJ1-3
CDR3: CASTLGNTIYF
DNA: TGTGCCAGTACCCTGGGAAACACCATATATTTT

size: few
V: TRBV7-2
D: .
J: TRBJ2-5
CDR3: CASSLQTGGGQTQYF
DNA: TGTGCCAGCAGCTTACAAACGGGGGGCGGACAGACCCAGTACTTC

size: many
V: TRBV28
D: .
J: TRBJ1-1
CDR3: CASSFRMSKRGNTEAFF
DNA: TGTGCCAGCAGTTTCAGGATGAGTAAACGGGGAAACACTGAAGCTTTCTTT

size: many
V: TRBV20-1
D: .
J: TRBJ2-5
CDR3: CSASFMETQYF
DNA: TGCAGTGCTAGCTTTATGGAGACCCAGTACTTC

size: many
V: TRBV29-1
D: TRBD1
J: TRBJ1-2
CDR3: CSVARGRDGYTF
DNA: TGCAGCGTAGCCAGGGGGCGAGATGGCTACACCTTC

size: many
V: TRBV4-1
D: .
J: TRBJ2-3
CDR3: CASSQELGGYTDTQYF
DNA: TGCGCCAGCAGCCAAGAGCTGGGGGGTTACACAGATACGCAGTATTTT

size: .
V: TRBV7-2
D: TRBD2
J: TRBJ2-1
CDR3: CASSLVPSGRGDYNEQFF
DNA: TGTGCCAGCAGCTTAGTACCCTCCGGGCGGGGGGACTACAATGAGCAGTTCTTC

size: many
V: TRBV2
D: .
J: TRBJ2-1
CDR3: CASIGAVGEGDYNEQFF
DNA: TGTGCCAGCATCGGCGCGGTAGGCGAAGGCGACTACAATGAGCAGTTCTTC

size: .
V: TRBV10-3
D: .
J: TRBJ2-1
CDR3: CAIRTDTMFLYNEQFF
DNA: TGTGCCATCAGGACGGACACAATGTTCTTATACAATGAGCAGTTCTTC

size: many
V: TRBV30
D: .
J: TRBJ1-2
CDR3: CAWSVLGGTGGYTF
DNA: TGTGCCTGGAGTGTCCTCGGGGGGACGGGTGGCTACACCTTC